This record covers a single TCR beta chain. The data derive from a study of blood T cell repertoires in COVID-19. TCRdb's table, derived via immunoSEQ multiplex PCR, lists solely in-frame clones and lacks some. The table includes under 60,000 clones, approximately 83% detected once. The specimen was peripheral blood. The origin of this receptor is a human donor in a cohort sampled during active COVID-19.

CDR3 residues: CASKADYTTPPGLAGGLTDTQYF. The CDR3 DNA sequence: TGTGCCAGTAAGGCGGACTACACCACGCCTCCGGGACTAGCGGGAGGACTTACGGATACGCAGTATTTT. The rearrangement links TRBV19 to TRBJ2-3, with 15 bases that match TRBD2. V was pared by 7 bases and J by 6 bases, with 29 bases of the junction left unmatched. The V gene's germline CDR1 is LNHDA and CDR2 SQIVND (reference sequence). The CDR3 runs 23 residues.